The 22 T cell receptor beta chains below were found in one sample sequenced in a study of early T cells in non-severe SARS-CoV-2 infection. TCRdb re-analysed the 5' RACE reads in MiXCR, keeping a single row per CDR3 protein. The sample yields about 110,000 distinct CDR3 sequences, 11% seen once. Sequencing was done on a sample of whole blood. These receptors all come from an adult who was a healthcare worker with PCR-confirmed SARS-CoV-2 infection or an uninfected control (not recorded which).

This clonotype appeared a few times. This rearrangement joins TRBV10-3 to TRBJ1-5; 7 positions agree with TRBD1. Germline CDR1 reads ENHRY; CDR2 reads SYGVKD. The CDR3 contains 13 residues. The junction had 3 bases not matched to a gene; V was cut back by 4 bases and J by 6 bases. CDR3 nucleotides: TGTGCCATCAGTGGACAGGGCGGTCAGCCCCAGCATTTT. It translates to CAISGQGGQPQHF.

This clonotype was detected many times. The V call is TRBV7-2, the J call TRBJ2-7, with D tentatively TRBD1 (7 bases). CDR3 length equals 12 residues. The V gene's germline CDR1 is SGHTA and CDR2 FQGNSA. Trimming left V 5 bases short and J 6 bases short, with 11 bases between. The CDR3 protein is CASSLRGAEQYF. CDR3 DNA: TGTGCCAGCAGCCTCAGGGGGGCCGAGCAGTACTTC.

The chain's CDR3 is CASSPTNSPPSGELFF. The CDR3 region has the DNA TGTGCCAGCAGCCCGACGAATTCCCCTCCCTCCGGGGAGCTGTTTTTT. This rearrangement joins TRBV7-2 to TRBJ2-2; D not resolved. Germline V gives CDR1 SGHTA, CDR2 FQGNSA. Trimming shortened V by 5 bases and J by 6 bases, and 19 bases separated the two germline ends. CDR3 size: 16 residues.

This clonotype turned up a few times. The chain combines TRBV21-1 with TRBJ2-7; the table names TRBD2, a call not compared with the DNA. TRBV21-1 represents a pseudogene. The CDR3 covers 12 residues. The CDR3 protein is CASSKAPRAQYF. The CDR3 DNA follows: TGTGCCAGCAGCAAAGCGCCTAGGGCGCAGTACTTC.

This clonotype has just a few counts. This chain uses TRBV20-1 with TRBJ2-7; D is possibly TRBD1 (5 bases). The CDR3 length is 13 residues. Trimming took off 6 bases at V and 2 bases at J, with 14 bases between the two ends. From germline, CDR1 is DFQATT and CDR2 SNEGSKA (reference sequence). The CDR3 DNA reads TGCAGTGCAAGAAGTGACAGCGCCTACGAGCAGTACTTC. It specifies CSARSDSAYEQYF.

This clonotype was detected ten times or more. The chain has TRBV28 and TRBJ2-7, with TRBD1 as a possible D gene (6 bases). The CDR3 contains 14 residues. Germline V gene data show CDR1 as MDHEN and CDR2 as SYDVKM. Trimming removed 5 bases at V and 3 bases at J, with 14 bases between. The CDR3 spells CASSPGTFGYEQYF. DNA of the CDR3: TGTGCCAGCAGTCCCGGGACATTCGGCTACGAGCAGTACTTC. The full variable domain, in which reference TRBV28 and TRBJ2-7 provide the parts outside the CDR3, is DVKVTQSSRYLVKRTGEKVFLECVQDMDHENMFWYRQDPGLGLRLIYFSYDVKMKEKGDIPEGYSVSREKKERFSLILESASTNQTSMYLCASSPGTFGYEQYFGPGTRLTVT.

This clonotype was detected a few times. The V call is TRBV6-2 or TRBV6-3, the J call TRBJ2-5; tentatively, D is TRBD2 (6 bases). Trimming took 0 bases from V and 8 from J, leaving 16 bases between them. The CDR3 runs 15 residues. Germline CDR1 MNHEY, CDR2 SVGEGT. CDR3 nucleotide sequence: TGTGCCAGCAGTTACTCCCGGAGGACTACACCCACCCAGTACTTC. Amino acids: CASSYSRRTTPTQYF.

The chain combines TRBV28 with TRBJ2-1, with 7 bases aligning to TRBD2. Trimming removed 7 bases from V and 4 bases from J; junction bases left unmatched: 4. CDR1 and CDR2 (germline): MDHEN, SYDVKM. The CDR3 runs to 13 residues. CDR3 protein: CASTGTTYNEQFF. The CDR3 bases are TGTGCCAGCACTGGGACTACTTACAATGAGCAGTTCTTC.

This clonotype appeared many times. The rearrangement links TRBV12-3 or TRBV12-4 to TRBJ1-1; 7 bases map to TRBD1. V was pared by 3 bases and J by 3 bases, with 4 bases of the junction left unmatched. The CDR3 has 14 residues. CDR3 protein: CASSLFQGDTEAFF. CDR3 sequence (DNA): TGTGCCAGCAGTTTGTTCCAGGGGGACACTGAAGCTTTCTTT.

This chain uses TRBV7-6 with TRBJ2-3; tentatively, D is TRBD1 (5 bases). V lost 2 bases and J 2 bases, leaving 8 bases between the germline ends. From germline, CDR1 is SGHVS and CDR2 FNYEAQ. The length of the CDR3 is 14 residues. The CDR3 DNA sequence: TGTGCCAGCAGCTTATGGGGCTCCACAGATACGCAGTATTTT. The encoded protein is CASSLWGSTDTQYF.

V is TRBV7-2 and J is TRBJ1-1, with unresolved D. The CDR3 contains 11 residues. V shed 0 bases and J shed 7 bases, with 3 bases lying between them. Per germline, CDR1 SGHTA and CDR2 FQGNSA. As DNA, the CDR3 is TGTGCCAGCAGCTTAGCAGTTGAAGCTTTCTTT. Its protein product is CASSLAVEAFF. The variable domain in full, completed from reference TRBV7-2 and TRBJ1-1, reads GAGVSQSPSNKVTEKGKDVELRCDPISGHTALYWYRQSLGQGLEFLIYFQGNSAPDKSGLPSDRFSAERTGGSVSTLTIQRTQQEDSAVYLCASSLAVEAFFGQGTRLTVV.

This clonotype was counted at least ten times. This chain joins TRBV6-5 and TRBJ2-5, with 8 nucleotides matching TRBD2. V lost 7 bases and J lost 5; bases outside the gene matches: 12. CDR1 MNHEY and CDR2 SVGAGI come from the germline V gene. The CDR3 extends over 15 amino acids. CDR3 sequence (DNA): TGTGCCAGCACCTCTGGGGCGGGGGGCACTGAGACCCAGTACTTC. This codes for CASTSGAGGTETQYF.

The chain links TRBV11-2 to TRBJ1-1; D is unclear. Germline values: CDR1 SGHAT, CDR2 FQNNGV. The CDR3 consists of 13 residues. V was shortened by 5 bases and J by 0 bases, with 7 bases between the two germline ends. In nucleotides, the CDR3 is TGTGCCAGCAGCCGAGGCCTGAACACTGAAGCTTTCTTT. Residues: CASSRGLNTEAFF.

This chain uses TRBV5-1 with TRBJ2-3; D not resolved. CDR3 length: 14 residues. Germline V gene data show CDR1 as SGHRS and CDR2 as YFSETQ. The V gene lost 1 base and the J gene lost 3 bases, with 9 bases spanning the gap. Here the CDR3 reads CASSLKQTTDTQYF. The DNA of the CDR3 is TGCGCCAGCAGCTTGAAACAAACAACAGATACGCAGTATTTT.

V and J are TRBV4-1 and TRBJ1-1; no clear D. V lost 1 base to trimming and J lost 5 bases, with 8 bases between them. CDR1 is MGHRA, CDR2 YSYEKL, per germline. The CDR3 extends over 13 amino acids. In nucleotides, the CDR3 is TGCGCCAGCAGCCAAGGGAGGCGGACTGAAGCTTTCTTT. It specifies CASSQGRRTEAFF.

The V call is TRBV11-3, the J call TRBJ2-3; 8 bases line up with TRBD2. This CDR3 has 15 amino acids. CDR1 and CDR2 (germline): SGHNT, YENEEA. The V gene end was trimmed by 4 bases and the J gene end by 0 bases; junction bases not matched to a gene: 3. The CDR3 spells CASSSAGESTDTQYF. CDR3 sequence (DNA): TGTGCCAGCAGCTCAGCGGGAGAGAGCACAGATACGCAGTATTTT.

This clonotype has at least ten counts. This sequence joins TRBV27 and TRBJ1-1, with TRBD1 as a possible D gene (6 bases). CDR3 length equals 12 residues. Germline CDR1 is MNHEY and CDR2 is SMNVEV (reference sequence). V was trimmed by 9 bases and J by 5 bases, leaving 13 bases between them. The CDR3: CASGGRLTEAFF. CDR3 coding DNA: TGTGCCAGTGGGGGGCGCTTGACTGAAGCTTTCTTT.

This chain links TRBV4-1 with TRBJ2-7; D may be TRBD2 (5 bases). Germline lookup yields CDR1 MGHRA and CDR2 YSYEKL. V lost 1 base and J 4 bases, leaving 14 bases between the germline ends. The CDR3 totals 15 residues. CDR3 sequence: CASSQASQWVYEQYF. DNA for the CDR3: TGCGCCAGCAGCCAAGCTAGCCAGTGGGTTTACGAGCAGTACTTC.

V and J are TRBV6-2 or TRBV6-3 and TRBJ2-2, with 8 bases identical to TRBD2. The germline V gene encodes CDR1 MNHEY and CDR2 SVGEGT. After removal of 7 bases from V and 3 bases from J, the junction contained 7 bases not matched to a gene. The CDR3 totals 15 residues. This CDR3 is CASTRSGVDTGELFF. The CDR3 DNA is TGTGCCAGCACCCGTAGCGGGGTCGACACCGGGGAGCTGTTTTTT.

V usage is TRBV28 and J usage is TRBJ2-7; no firm D call. Germline CDR1 reads MDHEN; CDR2 reads SYDVKM. With 2 bases removed from V and 5 bases from J, the gap between germline ends came to 4 bases. This CDR3 is 11 amino acids long. CDR3 protein: CASSLVDEQYF. In DNA, the CDR3 is TGTGCCAGCAGTTTAGTAGACGAGCAGTACTTC.

The chain joins TRBV20-1 to TRBJ2-7; TRBD2 agrees at 9 bases. The CDR3 is 16 amino acids. The J segment lost 3 bases and the V segment lost 5 bases, leaving 14 bases of the junction unmatched. CDR1 and CDR2 (germline): DFQATT, SNEGSKA (reference sequence). CDR3 loop: CSAGSAGTSKNYEQYF. CDR3 bases: TGCAGTGCTGGCTCCGCCGGGACTAGCAAAAACTACGAGCAGTACTTC.

This clonotype has only a few counts. The V call is TRBV5-1, the J call TRBJ1-6, with D hard to call. Deletions cut 1 base from V and 6 bases from J, with 11 bases between. Germline CDR1 SGHRS, CDR2 YFSETQ. The CDR3 covers 15 residues. The CDR3 DNA sequence: TGCGCCAGCAGCTTGAGCGGGATACCTAATTCACCCCTCCACTTT. It encodes CASSLSGIPNSPLHF.